The 8 T cell receptor beta chains presented below share a single source sample, sequenced in a study of T cell responses to AZD1222 COVID-19 vaccine. The method was immunoSEQ multiplex PCR; TCRdb's version includes in-frame clones alone and lacks a portion of them. The table lists approximately 160,000 clones, about 91% of them singletons. The starting material was peripheral blood, obtained on day 0 of AZD1222 vaccination. All receptors come from an adult in good health.

The chain combines TRBV11-3 with TRBJ1-1, with D maybe TRBD1 (6 bases). The germline gives CDR1 SGHNT, CDR2 YENEEA. This CDR3 spans 13 amino acids. Trimming shortened V by 4 bases and J by 6 bases, and 12 bases separated the two germline ends. CDR3 protein: CASSWKQGSEAFF. CDR3 sequence (DNA): TGTGCCAGCAGCTGGAAACAGGGCTCTGAAGCTTTCTTT.

The chain carries TRBV11-3 and TRBJ2-3; TRBD2 aligns across 8 bases. This CDR3 comprises 16 residues. The germline CDR1 and CDR2 sequences are SGHNT and YENEEA. V gave up 2 bases and J gave up 1 base; unmatched junction bases: 5. For the CDR3, the DNA is TGTGCCAGCAGCTTATGGGCGGGAGGTTGCACAGATACGCAGTATTTT. It yields the protein CASSLWAGGCTDTQYF.

The V call is TRBV9, the J call TRBJ1-4; perhaps TRBD1 as D (5 bases). V dropped 0 bases and J dropped 7 bases, with 10 bases sitting between them. The CDR3 covers 14 residues. Germline V gene lookup returns CDR1 SGDLS and CDR2 YYNGEE. The CDR3 loop reads CASSVAGAGEKLFF. The DNA of the CDR3 is TGTGCCAGCAGCGTAGCCGGGGCGGGTGAAAAACTGTTTTTT.

The rearrangement links TRBV14 to TRBJ1-2; D remains unclear. V was pared by 4 bases and J by 3 bases, with 9 bases between. The CDR3 is made up of 13 amino acids. Germline V gene lookup returns CDR1 SGHDN and CDR2 FVKESK. Written as DNA, the CDR3 is TGTGCCAGCAGCCGTCAAGGAGACTATGGCTACACCTTC. This codes for CASSRQGDYGYTF.

CDR3 nucleotide sequence: TGTGCCAGTGGGCCGGGACTAGCGGAACCGAACACCGGGGAGCTGTTTTTT. Encoded protein: CASGPGLAEPNTGELFF. The chain carries TRBV19 and TRBJ2-2, with 11 bases fitting TRBD2. Germline trimming cut 8 bases from V and 0 bases from J; bases unmatched to any gene: 8. Looked up from germline, CDR1 is LNHDA and CDR2 is SQIVND (reference sequence). The CDR3 is 17 residues long.

The V and J genes are TRBV11-3 and TRBJ2-2; 7 bases are a match to TRBD2. Germline assignment: CDR1 SGHNT and CDR2 YENEEA. This CDR3 has 13 residues. With V trimmed by 8 bases and J by 6 bases, 6 bases remained unmatched. This CDR3 is CASLGGSAGELFF. The CDR3 DNA is TGTGCCAGCTTGGGGGGGTCGGCCGGGGAGCTGTTTTTT.

The chain joins TRBV2 to TRBJ1-5; D unclear. The CDR3 has 14 amino acids. Trimming took off 5 bases at V and 3 bases at J, with 11 bases between the two ends. Germline V gene data show CDR1 as SNHLY and CDR2 as FYNNEI. Written as DNA, the CDR3 is TGTGCCAGCAGTCAGGACGGAGACAATCAGCCCCAGCATTTT. Translating gives CASSQDGDNQPQHF.

J is TRBJ2-3 and V is TRBV9; D unresolved. Germline V gives CDR1 SGDLS, CDR2 YYNGEE. The CDR3 covers 16 residues. V lost 0 bases and J lost 0, with 11 bases in between. The CDR3 is CASSVVGATSTDTQYF. CDR3 DNA sequence: TGTGCCAGCAGCGTAGTAGGAGCAACTAGCACAGATACGCAGTATTTT.